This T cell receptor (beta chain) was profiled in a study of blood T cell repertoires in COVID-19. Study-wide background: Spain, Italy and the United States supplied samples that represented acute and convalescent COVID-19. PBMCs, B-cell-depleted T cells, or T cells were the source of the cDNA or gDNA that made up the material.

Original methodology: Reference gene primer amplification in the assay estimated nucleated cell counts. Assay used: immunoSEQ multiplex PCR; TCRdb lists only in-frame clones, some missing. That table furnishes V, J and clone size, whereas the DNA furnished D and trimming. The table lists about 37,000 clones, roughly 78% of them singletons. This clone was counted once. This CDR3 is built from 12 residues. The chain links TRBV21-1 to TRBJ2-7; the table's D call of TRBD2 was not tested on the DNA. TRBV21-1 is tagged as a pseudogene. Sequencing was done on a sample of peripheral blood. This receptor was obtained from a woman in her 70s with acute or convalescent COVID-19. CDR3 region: CASSPGGGEQYF. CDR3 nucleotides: TGTGCCAGCAGCCCTGGGGGGGGCGAGCAGTACTTC.